This TCR beta chain was identified during a study of blood T cell repertoires in COVID-19. Trimming removed 4 bases from V and 4 bases from J; junction bases left unmatched: 5. Germline CDR1 reads KGHDR; CDR2 reads SFDVKD. The CDR3 runs 15 residues. Profiling relied on immunoSEQ multiplex PCR, and the TCRdb table lists in-frame clones only, not all of them. The repertoire consists of approximately 33,000 clones, with around 90% occurring once and the leading ten covering around 8%. This receptor was identified in a man in his 60s with COVID-19, enrolled during active disease. The chain combines TRBV24-1 with TRBJ2-5, with 10 bases that match TRBD2. Material: peripheral blood. The CDR3 nucleotides read TGTGCCACCAGTGAACCAGCGGGAGGGGGAGAGACCCAGTACTTC. Its translation is CATSEPAGGGETQYF.